What follows describes a single TCR beta chain. The antigen is undetermined. The sample belongs to a study of T cell repertoires in cytomegalovirus infection. Study overall: Shared public TCR beta signatures pointed to both CMV infection and a matching HLA type. Study-level results: What dominated the ex vivo response were HLA-C-restricted CMV-specific TCR beta clonotypes. CMV carriers having the relevant HLA were flagged by cumulative public TCR beta family frequency.

V was pared by 7 bases and J by 2 bases, with 4 bases of the junction left unmatched. Germline loops: CDR1 SQVTM, CDR2 ANQGSEA. The CDR3 consists of 12 residues. TCRdb recomputed calls from the reads with MiXCR, one row per CDR3 protein. The table has under 200,000 distinct CDR3 sequences, 17% seen once; the top ten hold 15% to 20%. The sample was CD8+ T cells from PBMCs. The receptor was isolated from a human donor in good health (CMV status not recorded). Some clones in this sample may be carry-over from other donors' samples. This chain connects TRBV29-1 to TRBJ2-7, with 8 positions matching TRBD1. The CDR3 reads CSAVGQAYEQYF. The DNA for the CDR3 is TGCAGCGCTGTGGGACAGGCCTACGAGCAGTACTTC.